Listed below are T cell receptor beta chains from one sample, sequenced in a study of T cells after yellow fever vaccination. TCRdb re-called the 5' RACE reads with MiXCR, one entry per CDR3 protein. The sample shows tens of thousands of distinct CDR3 sequences, just under 8% of them seen only once. The starting material was CD8+ T cells sorted from PBMCs, obtained on the day of the yellow fever booster vaccination. These receptors were taken from a man younger than 45 who received the YFV17D yellow fever vaccine. Both conserved end residues are trimmed from each CDR3. D genes are given only for firm matches.

j_gene,d_gene,v_gene,CDR3aa
TRBJ2-7,.,TRBV20-1,SAVAAYEQY
TRBJ2-7,TRBD1,TRBV9,ASSAGQTEAYEQY
TRBJ2-1,TRBD2,TRBV12-3/TRBV12-4,ASSLFSGSSNEQF
TRBJ2-3,.,TRBV4-3,ASSQVPRGGDTQY
TRBJ2-1,.,TRBV15,ATSRVGRTSTYNEQF
TRBJ1-1,.,TRBV29-1,SADRQGAF
TRBJ2-7,TRBD1,TRBV5-3,ARSLAGTGGKAGLPPREQY
TRBJ2-3,.,TRBV12-3/TRBV12-4,ASGTSGSDTQY
TRBJ2-5,TRBD1,TRBV6-2/TRBV6-3,ASSYGTEVKETQY
TRBJ2-7,TRBD1,TRBV7-9,ASSFPGQNIYEQY
TRBJ2-7,.,TRBV2,ATAGPGEQY
TRBJ2-7,.,TRBV20-1,SARVLEVVYEQY
TRBJ1-4,.,TRBV5-1,ASSLKPGHRNEKLF
TRBJ2-3,TRBD2,TRBV15,ATSRASSGSRTDTQY
TRBJ2-3,TRBD1,TRBV7-2,ASSLGWDRVADTQY
TRBJ2-1,TRBD1,TRBV11-2,ASSPPPGQGKASGYNEQF
TRBJ2-1,.,TRBV20-1,SACLSSYNEQF
TRBJ1-4,.,TRBV12-3/TRBV12-4,ASSPAAWALF
TRBJ2-6,.,TRBV27,ASSTYRAGANVLT
TRBJ2-2,TRBD1,TRBV7-9,ASRTGQGAYGELF
TRBJ2-7,.,TRBV24-1,ATSDSDRTEQY
TRBJ2-7,TRBD2,TRBV20-1,SAREVAGGIYEQY
TRBJ2-2,.,TRBV4-2,ASSPPLGGNTGELF
TRBJ2-6,.,TRBV6-2/TRBV6-3,ASDEGDGLAGANVLT
TRBJ2-1,.,TRBV4-3,ASSQFRGDEQF
TRBJ2-7,.,TRBV27,ASRLLPGGEQY